This is a list of T cell receptor beta chains from one sample in a study of Graves' ophthalmopathy and Graves' hyperthyroidism. TCRdb recomputed calls from the multiplex PCR reads with MiXCR, one row per CDR3 protein. Of some 400,000 distinct CDR3 sequences listed, approximately 20% are singletons. Sequences were obtained from peripheral blood. Receptors originate from a woman younger than 30 with Graves' ophthalmopathy. CDR3s include the opening cysteine and the closing phenylalanine or tryptophan. A D gene is named only where the DNA matches it firmly. The size field reads once, few or many counts, or a class when the clone is expanded.

J gene: TRBJ1-2; D gene: TRBD1; V gene: TRBV6-2/TRBV6-3; clone size: many; CDR3 length: 15; CDR3 protein: CASSYSLTGESGNTF; CDR3 DNA: TGTGCCAGCAGTTACTCTCTGACAGGGGAGTCAGGGAACACCTTC
J gene: TRBJ2-7; D gene: -; V gene: TRBV6-2/TRBV6-3; clone size: many; CDR3 length: 13; CDR3 protein: CASTGSSSYEQYF; CDR3 DNA: TGTGCCAGCACAGGGTCCAGCTCCTACGAGCAGTACTTC
J gene: TRBJ2-5; D gene: -; V gene: TRBV4-1; clone size: many; CDR3 length: 19; CDR3 protein: CASSQEGWGSGYNEETQYF; CDR3 DNA: TGCGCCAGCAGCCAAGAAGGGTGGGGATCCGGGTACAACGAAGAGACCCAGTACTTC
J gene: TRBJ1-5; D gene: -; V gene: TRBV6-5; clone size: many; CDR3 length: 14; CDR3 protein: CASIQDQGGQPQHF; CDR3 DNA: TGTGCCAGCATTCAGGACCAGGGTGGACAGCCCCAGCATTTT
J gene: TRBJ1-1; D gene: TRBD1; V gene: TRBV6-2/TRBV6-3; clone size: many; CDR3 length: 11; CDR3 protein: CASSKGARAFF; CDR3 DNA: TGTGCCAGCAGCAAGGGGGCACGGGCTTTCTTT
J gene: TRBJ1-6; D gene: -; V gene: TRBV28; clone size: many; CDR3 length: 13; CDR3 protein: CASKEGPVRDLHF; CDR3 DNA: TGTGCCAGCAAGGAGGGCCCGGTTCGAGACCTCCACTTT
J gene: TRBJ2-6; D gene: -; V gene: TRBV6-2/TRBV6-3; clone size: many; CDR3 length: 17; CDR3 protein: CASRDLGFSSGANVLTF; CDR3 DNA: TGTGCCAGCAGAGACTTGGGGTTTAGCTCTGGGGCCAACGTCCTGACTTTC
J gene: TRBJ1-5; D gene: TRBD1; V gene: TRBV2; clone size: many; CDR3 length: 13; CDR3 protein: CASRGQGEVPQHF; CDR3 DNA: TGTGCCAGCAGGGGGCAGGGGGAGGTGCCCCAGCATTTT
J gene: TRBJ1-2; D gene: -; V gene: TRBV7-2; clone size: many; CDR3 length: 13; CDR3 protein: CASSFGTLGGYTF; CDR3 DNA: TGTGCCAGCAGCTTTGGAACTCTGGGGGGCTACACCTTC
J gene: TRBJ2-4; D gene: TRBD1; V gene: TRBV18; clone size: many; CDR3 length: 14; CDR3 protein: CASSPETGKNIQYF; CDR3 DNA: TGTGCCAGCTCACCAGAGACAGGGAAAAACATTCAGTACTTC
J gene: TRBJ2-3; D gene: -; V gene: TRBV20-1; clone size: many; CDR3 length: 13; CDR3 protein: CSARWAGTDTQYF; CDR3 DNA: TGCAGTGCTAGATGGGCGGGCACAGATACGCAGTATTTT
J gene: TRBJ1-6; D gene: TRBD1; V gene: TRBV7-9; clone size: many; CDR3 length: 17; CDR3 protein: CASSQTGREDYNSPLHF; CDR3 DNA: TGTGCCAGCAGCCAGACAGGGAGGGAAGACTATAATTCACCCCTCCACTTT